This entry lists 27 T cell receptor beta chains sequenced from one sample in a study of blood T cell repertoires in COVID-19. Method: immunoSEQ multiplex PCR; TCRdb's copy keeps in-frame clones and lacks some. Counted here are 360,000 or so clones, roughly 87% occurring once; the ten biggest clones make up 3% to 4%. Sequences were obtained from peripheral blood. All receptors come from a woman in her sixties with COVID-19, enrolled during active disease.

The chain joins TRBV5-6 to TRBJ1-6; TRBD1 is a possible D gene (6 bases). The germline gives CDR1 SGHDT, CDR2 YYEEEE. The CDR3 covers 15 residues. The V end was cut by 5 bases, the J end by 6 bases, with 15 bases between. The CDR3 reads CASRVQGRFNSPLHF. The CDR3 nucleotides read TGTGCCAGCAGGGTTCAGGGGCGTTTTAATTCACCCCTCCACTTT. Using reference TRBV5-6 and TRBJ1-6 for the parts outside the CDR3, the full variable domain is DAGVTQSPTHLIKTRGQQVTLRCSPKSGHDTVSWYQQALGQGPQFIFQYYEEEERQRGNFPDRFSGHQFPNYSSELNVNALLLGDSALYLCASRVQGRFNSPLHFGNGTRLTVT.

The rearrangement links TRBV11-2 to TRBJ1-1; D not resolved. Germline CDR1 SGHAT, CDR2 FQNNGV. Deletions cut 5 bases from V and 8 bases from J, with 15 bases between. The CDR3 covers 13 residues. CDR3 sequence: CASSQSAGIEAFF. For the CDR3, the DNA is TGTGCCAGCAGCCAGAGCGCGGGGATCGAAGCTTTCTTT.

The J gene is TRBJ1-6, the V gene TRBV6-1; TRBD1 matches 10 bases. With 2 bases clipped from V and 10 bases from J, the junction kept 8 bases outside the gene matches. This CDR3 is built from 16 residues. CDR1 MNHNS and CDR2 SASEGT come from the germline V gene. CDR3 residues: CASSEYGTGVGSPLHF. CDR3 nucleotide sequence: TGTGCCAGCAGTGAATATGGGACAGGGGTTGGATCACCCCTCCACTTT.

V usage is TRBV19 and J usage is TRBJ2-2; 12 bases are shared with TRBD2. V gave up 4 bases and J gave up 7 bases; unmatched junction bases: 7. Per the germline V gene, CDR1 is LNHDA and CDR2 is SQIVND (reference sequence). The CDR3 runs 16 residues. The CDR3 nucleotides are TGTGCCAGTAGTAGGCCTAGCGGGGGGGCCATCGGGGAGCTGTTTTTT. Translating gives CASSRPSGGAIGELFF. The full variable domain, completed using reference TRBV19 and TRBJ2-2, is DGGITQSPKYLFRKEGQNVTLSCEQNLNHDAMYWYRQDPGQGLRLIYYSQIVNDFQKGDIAEGYSVSREKKESFPLTVTSAQKNPTAFYLCASSRPSGGAIGELFFGEGSRLTVL.

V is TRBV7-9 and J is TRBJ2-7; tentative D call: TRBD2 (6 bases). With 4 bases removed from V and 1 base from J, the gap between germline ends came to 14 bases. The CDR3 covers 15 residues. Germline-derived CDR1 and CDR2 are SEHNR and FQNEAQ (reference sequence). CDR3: CASSSGSTASYEQYF. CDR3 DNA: TGTGCCAGCAGCTCCGGGAGTACGGCGTCCTACGAGCAGTACTTC.

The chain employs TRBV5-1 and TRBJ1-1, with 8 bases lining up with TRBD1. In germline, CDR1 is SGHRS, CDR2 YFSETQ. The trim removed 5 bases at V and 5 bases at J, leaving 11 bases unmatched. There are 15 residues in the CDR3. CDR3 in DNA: TGCGCCAGCAGAAGGACCCAGGGGGCGAGGACTGAAGCTTTCTTT. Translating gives CASRRTQGARTEAFF.

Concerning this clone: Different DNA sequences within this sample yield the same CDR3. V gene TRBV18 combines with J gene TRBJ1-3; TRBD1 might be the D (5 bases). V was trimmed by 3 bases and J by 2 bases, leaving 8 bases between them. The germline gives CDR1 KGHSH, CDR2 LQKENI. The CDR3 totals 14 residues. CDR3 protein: CASSPPGAGNTIYF. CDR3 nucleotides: TGTGCCAGCTCACCCCCGGGGGCTGGAAACACCATATATTTT.

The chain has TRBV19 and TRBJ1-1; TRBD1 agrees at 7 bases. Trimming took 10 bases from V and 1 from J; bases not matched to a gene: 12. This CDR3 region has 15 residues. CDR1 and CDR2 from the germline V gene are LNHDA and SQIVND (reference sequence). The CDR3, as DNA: TGTGCCACCTCAAACATAGGGACAGCGAACACTGAAGCTTTCTTT. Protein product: CATSNIGTANTEAFF.

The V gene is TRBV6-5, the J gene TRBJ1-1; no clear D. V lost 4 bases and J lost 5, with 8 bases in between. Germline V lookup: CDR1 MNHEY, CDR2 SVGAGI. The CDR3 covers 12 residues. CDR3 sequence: CASSSKITEAFF. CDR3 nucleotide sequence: TGTGCCAGCAGTTCTAAGATAACTGAAGCTTTCTTT.

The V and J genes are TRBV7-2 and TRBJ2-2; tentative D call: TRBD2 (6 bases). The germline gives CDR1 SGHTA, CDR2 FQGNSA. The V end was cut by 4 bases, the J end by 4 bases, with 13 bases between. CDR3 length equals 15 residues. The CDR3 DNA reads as TGTGCCAGCAGCTCCCATGGGGGGAGCACCGGGGAGCTGTTTTTT. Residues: CASSSHGGSTGELFF. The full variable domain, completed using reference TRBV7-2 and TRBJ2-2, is GAGVSQSPSNKVTEKGKDVELRCDPISGHTALYWYRQSLGQGLEFLIYFQGNSAPDKSGLPSDRFSAERTGGSVSTLTIQRTQQEDSAVYLCASSSHGGSTGELFFGEGSRLTVL.

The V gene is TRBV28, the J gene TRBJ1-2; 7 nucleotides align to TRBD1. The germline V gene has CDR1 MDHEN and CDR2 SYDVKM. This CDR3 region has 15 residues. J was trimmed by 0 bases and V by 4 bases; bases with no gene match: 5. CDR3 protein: CASSSFRGTNYGYTF. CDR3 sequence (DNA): TGTGCCAGCAGTTCCTTCAGGGGGACTAACTATGGCTACACCTTC.

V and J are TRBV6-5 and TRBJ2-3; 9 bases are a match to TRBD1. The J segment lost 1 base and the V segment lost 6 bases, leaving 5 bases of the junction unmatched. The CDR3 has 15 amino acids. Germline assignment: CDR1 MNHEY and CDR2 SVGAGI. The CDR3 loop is CASRTDRGRTDTQYF. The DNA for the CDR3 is TGTGCCAGCAGGACGGACAGGGGACGCACAGATACGCAGTATTTT.

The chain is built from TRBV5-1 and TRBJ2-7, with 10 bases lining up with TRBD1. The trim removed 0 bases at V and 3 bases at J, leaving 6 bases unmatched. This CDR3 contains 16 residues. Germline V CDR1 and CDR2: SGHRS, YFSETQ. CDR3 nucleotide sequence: TGCGCCAGCAGCTTGGCCGGGACAGGGGTCATCTACGAGCAGTACTTC. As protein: CASSLAGTGVIYEQYF.

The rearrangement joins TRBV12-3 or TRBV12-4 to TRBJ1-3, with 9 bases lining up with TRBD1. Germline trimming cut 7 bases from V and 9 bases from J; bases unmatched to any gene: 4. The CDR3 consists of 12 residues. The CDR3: CASNQDRGTIYF. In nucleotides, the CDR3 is TGTGCCAGCAACCAGGACAGGGGCACCATATATTTT.

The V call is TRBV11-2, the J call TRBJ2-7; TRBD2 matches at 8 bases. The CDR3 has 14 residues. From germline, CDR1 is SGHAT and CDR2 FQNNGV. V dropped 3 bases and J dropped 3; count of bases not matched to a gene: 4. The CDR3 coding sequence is TGTGCCAGCAGCTTGGCCGGGACTAGCTACGAGCAGTACTTC. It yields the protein CASSLAGTSYEQYF.

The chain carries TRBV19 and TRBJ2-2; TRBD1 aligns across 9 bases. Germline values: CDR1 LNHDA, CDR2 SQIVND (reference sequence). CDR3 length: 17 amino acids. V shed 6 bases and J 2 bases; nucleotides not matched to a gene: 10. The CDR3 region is CASSSHDRGLNTGELFF. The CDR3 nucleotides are TGTGCCAGTAGCTCTCACGACAGGGGGTTAAACACCGGGGAGCTGTTTTTT.

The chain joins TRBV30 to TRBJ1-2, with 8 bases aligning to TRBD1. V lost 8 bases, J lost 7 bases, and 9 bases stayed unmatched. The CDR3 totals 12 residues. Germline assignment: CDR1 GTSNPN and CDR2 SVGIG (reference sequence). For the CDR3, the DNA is TGTGCCGCAATGGGGACAGGAGGTGGCTACACCTTC. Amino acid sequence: CAAMGTGGGYTF.

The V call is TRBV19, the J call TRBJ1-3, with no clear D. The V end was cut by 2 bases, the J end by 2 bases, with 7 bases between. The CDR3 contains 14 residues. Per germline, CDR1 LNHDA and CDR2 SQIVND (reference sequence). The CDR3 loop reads CASSIRQAGNTIYF. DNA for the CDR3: TGTGCCAGTAGTATACGGCAGGCTGGAAACACCATATATTTT.

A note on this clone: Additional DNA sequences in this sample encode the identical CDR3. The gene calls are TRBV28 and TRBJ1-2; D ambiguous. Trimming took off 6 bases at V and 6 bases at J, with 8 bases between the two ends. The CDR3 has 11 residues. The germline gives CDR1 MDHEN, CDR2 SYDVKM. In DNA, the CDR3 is TGTGCCAGCAGCTACAGAGATGGCTACACCTTC. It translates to CASSYRDGYTF.

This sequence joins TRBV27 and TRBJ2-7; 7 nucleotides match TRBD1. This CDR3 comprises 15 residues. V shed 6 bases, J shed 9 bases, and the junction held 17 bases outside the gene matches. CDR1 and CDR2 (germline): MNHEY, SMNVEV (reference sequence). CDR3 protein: CASRRDSRDIFGQYF. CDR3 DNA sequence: TGTGCCAGCAGACGGGACAGCCGCGACATTTTTGGGCAGTACTTC.

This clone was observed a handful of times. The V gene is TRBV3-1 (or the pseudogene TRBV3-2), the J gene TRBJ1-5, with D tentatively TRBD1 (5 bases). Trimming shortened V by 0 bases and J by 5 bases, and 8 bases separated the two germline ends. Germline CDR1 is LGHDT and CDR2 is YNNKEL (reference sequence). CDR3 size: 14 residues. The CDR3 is CASSQDHRYQPQHF. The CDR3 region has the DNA TGTGCCAGCAGCCAAGATCACAGGTATCAGCCCCAGCATTTT.

The CDR3 nucleotides read TGTGCCAGCTCATCCCGCGGGACAGGTTCCTACGAGCAGTACTTC. It specifies CASSSRGTGSYEQYF. V gene TRBV18 combines with J gene TRBJ2-7; 8 bases align to TRBD1. This CDR3 spans 15 amino acids. V lost 5 bases, J lost 1 base, and 7 bases stayed unmatched. CDR1 and CDR2 from the germline V gene are KGHSH and LQKENI.

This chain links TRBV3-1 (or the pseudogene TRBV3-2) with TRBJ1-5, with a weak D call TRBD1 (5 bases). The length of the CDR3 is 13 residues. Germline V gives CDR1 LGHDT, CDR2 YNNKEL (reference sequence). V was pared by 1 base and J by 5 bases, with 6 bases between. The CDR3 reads CASSQGRDQPQHF. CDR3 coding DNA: TGTGCCAGCAGCCAAGGCAGGGATCAGCCCCAGCATTTT.

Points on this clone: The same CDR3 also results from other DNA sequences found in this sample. CDR3 sequence (DNA): TGTGCCAGCAGCGTAGGGGCAGGGGCCCTCTATGGCTACACCTTC. Residues: CASSVGAGALYGYTF. The chain employs TRBV9 and TRBJ1-2, with D possibly TRBD1 on 6 matching bases. CDR3 length: 15 amino acids. V lost 0 bases and J 4 bases, leaving 13 bases between the germline ends. Germline CDR1 and CDR2: SGDLS and YYNGEE.

CDR3 nucleotides: TGTGCCAGCAGCCCAGGGACTAGCGGGGGGTCAGATACGCAGTATTTT. Its protein is CASSPGTSGGSDTQYF. The gene calls are TRBV7-3 and TRBJ2-3, with TRBD2 matching 15 bases. The germline V gene has CDR1 SGHTA and CDR2 FQGTGA. The CDR3 covers 16 residues. V lost 5 bases to trimming and J lost 4 bases; unmatched junction nucleotides: 4. Complete variable domain (other parts from reference TRBV7-3 and TRBJ2-3): GAGVSQTPSNKVTEKGKYVELRCDPISGHTALYWYRQSLGQGPEFLIYFQGTGAADDSGLPNDRFFAVRPEGSVSTLKIQRTERGDSAVYLCASSPGTSGGSDTQYFGPGTRLTVL.

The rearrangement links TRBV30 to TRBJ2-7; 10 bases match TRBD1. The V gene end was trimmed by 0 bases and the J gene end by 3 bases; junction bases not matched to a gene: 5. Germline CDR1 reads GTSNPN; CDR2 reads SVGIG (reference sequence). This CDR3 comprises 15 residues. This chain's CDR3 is CAWSVRGDRGYEQYF. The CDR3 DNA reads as TGTGCCTGGAGTGTACGAGGGGACAGGGGCTACGAGCAGTACTTC. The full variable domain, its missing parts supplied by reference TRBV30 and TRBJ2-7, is SQTIHQWPATLVQPVGSPLSLECTVEGTSNPNLYWYRQAAGRGLQLLFYSVGIGQISSEVPQNLSASRPQDRQFILSSKKLLLSDSGFYLCAWSVRGDRGYEQYFGPGTRLTVT.

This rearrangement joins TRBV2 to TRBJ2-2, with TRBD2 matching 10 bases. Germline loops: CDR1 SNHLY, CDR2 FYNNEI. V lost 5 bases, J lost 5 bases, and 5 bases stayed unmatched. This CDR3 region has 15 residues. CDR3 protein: CASSLAGVKTGELFF. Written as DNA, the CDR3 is TGTGCCAGCAGTCTAGCGGGGGTCAAGACCGGGGAGCTGTTTTTT.